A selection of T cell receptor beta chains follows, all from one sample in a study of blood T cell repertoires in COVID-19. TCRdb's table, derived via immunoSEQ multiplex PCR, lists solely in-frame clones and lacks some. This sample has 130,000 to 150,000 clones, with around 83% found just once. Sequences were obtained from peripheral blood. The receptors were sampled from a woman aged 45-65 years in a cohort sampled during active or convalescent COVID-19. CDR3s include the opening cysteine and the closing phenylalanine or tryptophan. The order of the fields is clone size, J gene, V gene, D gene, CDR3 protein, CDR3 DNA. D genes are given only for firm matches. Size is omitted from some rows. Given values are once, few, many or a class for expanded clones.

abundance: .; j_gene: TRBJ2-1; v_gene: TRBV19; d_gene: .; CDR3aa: CASSTQGPNEQFF; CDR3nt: TGTGCCAGTAGTACCCAGGGGCCGAATGAGCAGTTCTTC
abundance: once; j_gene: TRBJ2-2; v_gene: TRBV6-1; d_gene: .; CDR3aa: CASSEFGMLTGELFF; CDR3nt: TGTGCCAGCAGTGAATTCGGGATGTTAACCGGGGAGCTGTTTTTT
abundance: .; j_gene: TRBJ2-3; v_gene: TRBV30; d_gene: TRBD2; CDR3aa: CAWSRLAADTQYF; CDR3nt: TGTGCCTGGAGTAGACTAGCTGCAGATACGCAGTATTTT
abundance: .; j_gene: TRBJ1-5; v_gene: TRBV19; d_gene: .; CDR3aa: CASSAGTGGNQPQHF; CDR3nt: TGTGCCAGTAGTGCAGGGACTGGGGGCAATCAGCCCCAGCATTTT
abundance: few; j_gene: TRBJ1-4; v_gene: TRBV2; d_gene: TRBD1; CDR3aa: CASRSSRDRDAREKLFF; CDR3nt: TGTGCCAGCAGATCGTCCCGGGACAGGGACGCGCGTGAAAAACTGTTTTTT
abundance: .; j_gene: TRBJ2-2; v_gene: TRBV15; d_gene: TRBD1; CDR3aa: CATSRDRVAGGGELFF; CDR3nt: TGTGCCACCAGCAGAGACCGGGTGGCAGGGGGAGGGGAGCTGTTTTTT
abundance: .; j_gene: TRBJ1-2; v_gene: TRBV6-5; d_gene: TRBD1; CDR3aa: CASFQSTGGGYGYTF; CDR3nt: TGTGCCAGCTTCCAATCTACAGGGGGCGGCTATGGCTACACCTTC
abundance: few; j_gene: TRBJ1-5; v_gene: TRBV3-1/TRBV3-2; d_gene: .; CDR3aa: CASSQDMTSNQPQHF; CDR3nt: TGTGCCAGCAGCCAAGATATGACAAGCAATCAGCCCCAGCATTTT
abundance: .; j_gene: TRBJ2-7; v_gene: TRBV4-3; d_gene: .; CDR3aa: CASSQGTGPSSYEQYF; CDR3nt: TGCGCCAGCAGCCAGGGTACAGGGCCGAGCTCCTACGAGCAGTACTTC
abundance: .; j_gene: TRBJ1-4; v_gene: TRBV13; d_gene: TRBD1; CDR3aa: CASSSRTGVVKLFF; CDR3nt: TGTGCCAGCAGCTCACGGACAGGCGTCGTAAAACTGTTTTTT
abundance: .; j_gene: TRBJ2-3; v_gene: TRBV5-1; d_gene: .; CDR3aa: CASSLWTVATVDTQYF; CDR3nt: TGCGCCAGCAGCTTATGGACAGTTGCGACGGTAGATACGCAGTATTTT
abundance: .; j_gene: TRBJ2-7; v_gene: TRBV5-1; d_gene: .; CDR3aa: CASSLLGSTYEQYF; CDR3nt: TGCGCCAGCAGCTTGCTCGGGTCAACCTACGAGCAGTACTTC
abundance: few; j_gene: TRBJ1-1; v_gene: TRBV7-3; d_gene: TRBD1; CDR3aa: CASSSGTGNTEAFF; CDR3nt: TGTGCCAGCAGCTCCGGGACAGGGAACACTGAAGCTTTCTTT
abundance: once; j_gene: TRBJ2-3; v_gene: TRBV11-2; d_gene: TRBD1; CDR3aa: CASSLTGVRTDTQYF; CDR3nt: TGTGCCAGCAGCTTGACAGGGGTCCGGACAGATACGCAGTATTTT
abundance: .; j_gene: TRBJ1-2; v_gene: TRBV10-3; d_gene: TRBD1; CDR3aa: CAISHDRALYGYTF; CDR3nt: TGTGCCATCAGTCACGACAGGGCACTCTATGGCTACACCTTC
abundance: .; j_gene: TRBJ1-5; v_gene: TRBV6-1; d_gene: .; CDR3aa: CASSEFPQANQPQHF; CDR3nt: TGTGCCAGCAGTGAATTCCCGCAGGCAAATCAGCCCCAGCATTTT
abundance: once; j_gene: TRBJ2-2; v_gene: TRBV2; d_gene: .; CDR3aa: CASAAVNTGELFF; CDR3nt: TGTGCCAGCGCGGCGGTAAACACCGGGGAGCTGTTTTTT
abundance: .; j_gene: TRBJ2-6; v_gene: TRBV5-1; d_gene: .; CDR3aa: CASSLGGTGANVLTF; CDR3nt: TGCGCCAGCAGCTTGGGAGGAACTGGGGCCAACGTCCTGACTTTC
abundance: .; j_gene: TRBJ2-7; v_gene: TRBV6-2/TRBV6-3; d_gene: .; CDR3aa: CASSYSPGLITYEQYF; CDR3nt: TGTGCCAGCAGTTACTCACCGGGACTTATAACATACGAGCAGTACTTC
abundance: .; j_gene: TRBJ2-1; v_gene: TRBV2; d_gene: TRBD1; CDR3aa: CASTNDRVPSNEQFF; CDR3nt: TGTGCCAGCACTAACGACAGGGTTCCCAGCAATGAGCAGTTCTTC
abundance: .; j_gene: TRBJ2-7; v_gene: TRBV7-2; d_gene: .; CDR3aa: CASSSTTGAYEQYF; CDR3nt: TGTGCCAGCAGCTCTACGACAGGTGCCTACGAGCAGTACTTC
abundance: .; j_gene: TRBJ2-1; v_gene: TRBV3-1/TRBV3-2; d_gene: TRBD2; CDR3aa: CASSQEAGVYNEQFF; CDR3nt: TGTGCCAGCAGCCAAGAGGCGGGGGTGTACAATGAGCAGTTCTTC
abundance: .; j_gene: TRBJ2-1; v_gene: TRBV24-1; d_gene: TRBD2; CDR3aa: CATSELLAPSSYNEQFF; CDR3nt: TGTGCCACCAGTGAATTACTAGCGCCGAGCTCCTACAATGAGCAGTTCTTC
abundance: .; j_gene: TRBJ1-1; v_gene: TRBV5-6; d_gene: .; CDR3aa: CASSLLYGIEAFF; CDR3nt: TGTGCCAGCAGCTTGCTTTACGGGATTGAAGCTTTCTTT
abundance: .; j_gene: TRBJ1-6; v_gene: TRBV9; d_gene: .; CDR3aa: CASSAQGSYNSPLHF; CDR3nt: TGTGCCAGCAGCGCCCAGGGATCCTATAATTCACCCCTCCACTTT
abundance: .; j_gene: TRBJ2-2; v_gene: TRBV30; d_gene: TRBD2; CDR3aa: CAWSLAGATGELFF; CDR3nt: TGTGCCTGGAGTCTAGCGGGGGCTACCGGGGAGCTGTTTTTT
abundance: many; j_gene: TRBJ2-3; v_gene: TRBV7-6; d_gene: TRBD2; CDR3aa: CASSSQTSGGAGGTDTQYF; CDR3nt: TGTGCCAGCAGCTCCCAGACTAGCGGGGGGGCCGGGGGAACAGATACGCAGTATTTT
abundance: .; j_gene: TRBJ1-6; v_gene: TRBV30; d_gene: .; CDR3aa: CARRPSGNSPLHF; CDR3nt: TGTGCCCGACGGCCTTCCGGGAATTCACCCCTCCACTTT
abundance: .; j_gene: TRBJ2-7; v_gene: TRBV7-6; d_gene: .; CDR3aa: CASRKDEGWEQYF; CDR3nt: TGTGCCAGCAGGAAAGACGAGGGCTGGGAGCAGTACTTC
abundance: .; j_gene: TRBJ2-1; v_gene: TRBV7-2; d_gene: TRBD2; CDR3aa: CASSVTSGGAIEQFF; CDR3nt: TGTGCCAGCAGCGTGACTAGCGGGGGGGCCATTGAGCAGTTCTTC
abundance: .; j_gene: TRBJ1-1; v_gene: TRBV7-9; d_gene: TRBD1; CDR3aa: CASSLYPGQGETEAFF; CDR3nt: TGTGCCAGCAGCTTATATCCGGGACAGGGGGAGACTGAAGCTTTCTTT
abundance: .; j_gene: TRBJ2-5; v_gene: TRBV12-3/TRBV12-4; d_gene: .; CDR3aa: CASSPSLAETQYF; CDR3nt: TGTGCCAGCAGTCCAAGCCTAGCGGAGACCCAGTACTTC
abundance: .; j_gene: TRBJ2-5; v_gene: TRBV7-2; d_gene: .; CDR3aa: CASSPGSQETQYF; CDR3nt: TGTGCCAGCAGCCCAGGGTCCCAAGAGACCCAGTACTTC
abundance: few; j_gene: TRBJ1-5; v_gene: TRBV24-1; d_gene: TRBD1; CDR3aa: CATSDFRDRGTNSNQPQHF; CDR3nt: TGTGCCACCAGTGATTTTAGAGACAGGGGAACAAATAGCAATCAGCCCCAGCATTTT
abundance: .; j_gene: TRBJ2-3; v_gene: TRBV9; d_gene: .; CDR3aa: CASSPRPSSDTQYF; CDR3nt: TGTGCCAGCAGCCCGCGGCCCTCGTCAGATACGCAGTATTTT
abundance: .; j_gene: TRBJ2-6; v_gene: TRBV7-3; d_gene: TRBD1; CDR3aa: CASSPGTVSGANVLTF; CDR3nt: TGTGCCAGCAGCCCGGGGACAGTCTCTGGGGCCAACGTCCTGACTTTC